This entry lists 28 T cell receptor beta chains sequenced from one sample in a study of vaccination effects on CD4 cells after COVID-19 (dated by TCRdb to the early 2020s). No antigens are known for them. The method was the immunoSEQ multiplex PCR assay. TCRdb holds this immuneACCESS table with in-frame rearrangements only. Some clones are missing; in checked studies, unresolved V genes explain under half, and the rest has no known cause. This sample has some 70,000 clones in its table, and over 70% of those were observed once. 1.2% of the sample comes from the top ten. In the ViraFEST assay, PBMC were stimulated with viral peptide pools, and antigen-specific CD4+ T cell clonotypes were then identified by expansion using TCR sequencing. After around ten days of culture, CD4+ T cells were isolated with the EasySep CD4+ T cell isolation kit. Participants received two doses of either the BNT162b2 or the mRNA-1273 mRNA SARS-CoV-2 vaccine.

The sample consisted of CD4+ T cells from PBMCs cultured with HCoV-229E spike peptides, taken after COVID-19 vaccination. What the cell subset or site label conveys for this sample: HCoV-229E spike overlapping peptide pool stimulation. These receptors were obtained from a human donor who received a COVID-19 vaccine.

This clone was recorded once. V gene TRBV19 combines with J gene TRBJ2-3, with D uncertain. V was trimmed by 3 bases and J by 2 bases, leaving 6 bases between them. The CDR3 length is 13 residues. The germline V gene encodes CDR1 LNHDA and CDR2 SQIVND (reference sequence). CDR3 sequence: CASSISATDTQYF. Written as DNA, the CDR3 is TGTGCCAGTAGTATTTCAGCCACAGATACGCAGTATTTT.

The gene calls are TRBV24-1 and TRBJ2-3, with D unclear. The V end lost 7 bases, the J end lost 0 bases, and 7 bases lay between the germline ends. This CDR3 comprises 13 residues. Germline-derived CDR1 and CDR2 are KGHDR and SFDVKD. CDR3 DNA: TGTGCCACCAGATCTACTAGCACAGATACGCAGTATTTT. Protein: CATRSTSTDTQYF.

The rearrangement uses TRBV7-2 and TRBJ2-7; D is uncertain. Trimming stripped 5 bases from V and 2 bases from J, with 13 bases between. This CDR3 has 14 residues. The germline CDR1 and CDR2 sequences are SGHTA and FQGNSA. The CDR3 DNA follows: TGTGCCAGCAGCCTCGGAGCGAGCGCCTACGAGCAGTACGTC. Its protein product is CASSLGASAYEQYV.

The chain uses TRBV25-1 and TRBJ1-1; D is unclear. The CDR3 sequence is 14 residues long. Germline V gene lookup returns CDR1 MGHDK and CDR2 SYGVNS. Trimming cost V 2 bases and J 2 bases, with 9 bases left between them. The CDR3 DNA reads as TGTGCCAGCAGTGAAGCGAGAGGAAACACTGAAGCTTTCTTT. The encoded protein is CASSEARGNTEAFF.

The chain carries TRBV6-5 and TRBJ2-3, with a possible D match to TRBD2 (6 bases). Looked up from germline, CDR1 is MNHEY and CDR2 is SVGAGI. The ends were cut back, 11 bases at V and 6 bases at J, with 18 bases in the middle. The CDR3 is 13 residues long. This CDR3 reads CAGGTGHLDTQYF. CDR3 sequence (DNA): TGTGCCGGGGGGACGGGGCATCTGGATACGCAGTATTTT.

The chain couples TRBV19 to TRBJ2-5; 9 bases map to TRBD1. In germline, CDR1 is LNHDA, CDR2 SQIVND (reference sequence). The CDR3 runs 14 residues. The V segment lost 6 bases and the J segment 4 bases; nucleotides outside the gene matches: 6. This CDR3 is CASRETGGGETQYF. The CDR3 nucleotides are TGTGCCAGTAGGGAAACAGGGGGCGGAGAGACCCAGTACTTC.

The chain joins TRBV5-1 to TRBJ1-2, with D possibly TRBD1 on 6 matching bases. This CDR3 comprises 13 residues. Germline CDR1 and CDR2: SGHRS and YFSETQ. The V end was cut by 4 bases, the J end by 3 bases, with 10 bases between. The CDR3 DNA reads TGCGCCAGCAGCATGGACAGCGACTATGGCTACACCTTC. It translates to CASSMDSDYGYTF.

Only one count was recorded for this clone. The chain joins TRBV29-1 to TRBJ2-3; 7 positions match TRBD2. CDR1 SQVTM and CDR2 ANQGSEA come from the germline V gene. Trimming at V came to 6 bases and at J to 2 bases, leaving 8 bases not matched to a gene. CDR3 length: 14 residues. The CDR3 DNA reads TGCAGCGTGGCCGGGACTACCAACACAGATACGCAGTATTTT. This codes for CSVAGTTNTDTQYF.

The chain carries TRBV7-8 and TRBJ2-7; 7 bases align to TRBD1. V was pared by 0 bases and J by 2 bases, with 4 bases of the junction left unmatched. This CDR3 spans 15 amino acids. Germline V CDR1 and CDR2: SGHVS, FQNEAQ. The DNA for the CDR3 is TGTGCCAGCAGCTTAGCAGGGACAGTGCCCTACGAGCAGTACGTC. The encoded protein is CASSLAGTVPYEQYV.

This clone showed up just a few times. The genes are TRBV5-1 and TRBJ1-3; TRBD1 aligns across 7 bases. The V gene's germline CDR1 is SGHRS and CDR2 YFSETQ. The CDR3 is 13 residues long. J was trimmed by 8 bases and V by 3 bases; bases with no gene match: 5. This CDR3 reads CASSSEGADTIYF. CDR3 sequence (DNA): TGCGCCAGCAGCTCGGAGGGGGCTGACACCATATATTTT.

The CDR3 reads CASSLIGLAATSSYNEQFF. The CDR3, as DNA: TGTGCCAGCAGCTTGATCGGGCTAGCGGCTACAAGCTCCTACAATGAGCAGTTCTTC. J is TRBJ2-1 and V is TRBV11-3; 7 bases are a match to TRBD2. Germline V gene lookup returns CDR1 SGHNT and CDR2 YENEEA. The length of the CDR3 is 19 residues. Losses at the gene ends were 3 bases for V and 0 bases for J; bases not matched to a gene: 14.

The rearrangement uses TRBV11-2 and TRBJ2-7; 8 bases are shared with TRBD2. Germline-derived CDR1 and CDR2 are SGHAT and FQNNGV. The CDR3 is 15 residues long. The J segment lost 2 bases and the V segment lost 2 bases, leaving 5 bases of the junction unmatched. CDR3 region: CASSLQAGVTYEQYV. The DNA for the CDR3 is TGTGCCAGCAGCTTACAAGCGGGGGTGACCTACGAGCAGTACGTC.

The rearrangement links TRBV6-5 to TRBJ1-6; perhaps TRBD1 as D (5 bases). V lost 7 bases, J lost 8 bases, and 12 bases lay in between. Germline loops: CDR1 MNHEY, CDR2 SVGAGI. The CDR3 extends over 13 amino acids. The CDR3 reads CASMGGVHSPLHF. The CDR3 region has the DNA TGTGCCAGCATGGGAGGGGTGCATTCACCCCTCCACTTT.

The chain links TRBV5-5 to TRBJ2-3; a possible D gene is TRBD2 (6 bases). The CDR3 has 15 amino acids. Between the trimmed V and J ends, which lost 0 bases and 1 base, there was a span of 9 bases. Looked up from germline, CDR1 is SGHKS and CDR2 is YYEKEE (reference sequence). The DNA of the CDR3 is TGTGCCAGCAGCTTGGTGCCGGGGGGCACAGATACGCAGTATTTT. It encodes CASSLVPGGTDTQYF.

The V and J genes are TRBV5-5 and TRBJ2-1; maybe TRBD2 (6 bases). This CDR3 spans 14 amino acids. Germline values: CDR1 SGHKS, CDR2 YYEKEE (reference sequence). Between the trimmed V and J ends, which lost 5 bases and 8 bases, there was a span of 17 bases. CDR3 DNA sequence: TGTGCCAGCAGATCCTCCGCGGGACGTGATGAGCAGTTCTTC. Protein sequence: CASRSSAGRDEQFF.

This rearrangement joins TRBV6-5 to TRBJ2-7; TRBD2 is a possible D gene (7 bases). This CDR3 is built from 13 residues. Between the trimmed V and J ends, which lost 6 bases and 6 bases, there was a span of 15 bases. CDR1 is MNHEY, CDR2 SVGAGI, per germline. Written as DNA, the CDR3 is TGTGCCAGCAGCCCGAGGGGGGGGCGCGAGCAGTACGTC. It yields the protein CASSPRGGREQYV.

The chain joins TRBV6-5 to TRBJ2-7; perhaps TRBD2 as D (5 bases). CDR1 is MNHEY and CDR2 is SVGAGI in the germline V gene. Trimming took 8 bases from V and 1 from J, leaving 18 bases between them. This CDR3 region has 15 residues. The CDR3, as DNA: TGTGCCAGCGAAATGATGAACGGAGGTTCCTACGAGCAGTACGTC. It encodes CASEMMNGGSYEQYV.

The V call is TRBV2, the J call TRBJ2-5; D is uncertain. Trimming took off 8 bases at V and 2 bases at J, with 6 bases between the two ends. In germline, CDR1 is SNHLY, CDR2 FYNNEI. This CDR3 is 11 amino acids long. Here the CDR3 DNA reads TGTGCCAGCGGCTGGCAAGAGACCCAGTACTTC. Its translation is CASGWQETQYF.

The chain combines TRBV7-2 with TRBJ1-5, with 7 positions matching TRBD1. CDR1 is SGHTA, CDR2 FQGNSA, per germline. Losses at the gene ends were 5 bases for V and 6 bases for J; bases not matched to a gene: 10. The CDR3 loop spans 15 amino acids. The CDR3 region has the DNA TGTGCCAGCAGCCCCGACAGGGTTAGCGGTCAGCCCCAGCATTTT. Translated, it gives CASSPDRVSGQPQHF.

This rearrangement joins TRBV30 to TRBJ1-6, with a tentative D call TRBD1 (5 bases). The CDR3 has 17 amino acids. Germline V gives CDR1 GTSNPN, CDR2 SVGIG (reference sequence). The ends were cut back, 3 bases at V and 6 bases at J, with 21 bases in the middle. CDR3 in DNA: TGTGCCTGGAGCGCTCGGCAGGGCGCCTCTCCTAATTCACCCCTCCACTTT. Its translation is CAWSARQGASPNSPLHF.

The rearrangement joins TRBV6-5 to TRBJ2-5; TRBD1 matches 7 bases. The CDR3 extends over 15 amino acids. After removal of 8 bases from V and 0 bases from J, the junction contained 9 bases not matched to a gene. The germline gives CDR1 MNHEY, CDR2 SVGAGI. The CDR3: CASSPGQTYQETQYF. For the CDR3, the DNA is TGTGCCAGCTCTCCGGGACAGACGTACCAAGAGACCCAGTACTTC.

CDR3 region: CASSWLAGAGNEQFF. DNA for the CDR3: TGCGCCAGCAGCTGGCTAGCGGGGGCGGGCAATGAGCAGTTCTTC. This rearrangement joins TRBV5-1 to TRBJ2-1; 10 bases match TRBD2. V lost 3 bases and J lost 6; bases outside the gene matches: 6. Germline CDR1 is SGHRS and CDR2 is YFSETQ. The length of the CDR3 is 15 residues.

This sequence joins TRBV28 and TRBJ1-2; TRBD1 agrees at 10 bases. The CDR3 length is 17 residues. Trimming cost V 7 bases and J 6 bases; bases outside gene matches: 17. Germline CDR1 is MDHEN and CDR2 is SYDVKM. CDR3 sequence: CASKNPPSRQGADGYTF. CDR3 bases: TGTGCCAGCAAAAATCCCCCGAGTCGACAGGGGGCAGATGGCTACACCTTC.

V is TRBV19 and J is TRBJ2-2; D ambiguous. The V end lost 6 bases, the J end lost 5 bases, and 19 bases lay between the germline ends. The CDR3 covers 16 residues. Germline V gene sequence: CDR1 LNHDA, CDR2 SQIVND (reference sequence). CDR3 sequence reads: CASSPRRPGETGELFF. CDR3 in DNA: TGTGCCAGTAGCCCGAGGCGGCCAGGCGAGACCGGGGAGCTGTTTTTT.

This chain joins TRBV18 and TRBJ1-5, with D possibly TRBD1 on 6 matching bases. The V gene's germline CDR1 is KGHSH and CDR2 LQKENI. The germline V and J ends were trimmed by 2 bases and 2 bases, with 10 bases remaining between them. CDR3 length equals 15 residues. The CDR3 nucleotides are TGTGCCAGCTCACCAGCGGGGGGCCGCAATCAGCCCCAGCATTTT. Its translation is CASSPAGGRNQPQHF.

The chain combines TRBV18 with TRBJ1-5; TRBD1 is a possible D gene (5 bases). Per germline, CDR1 KGHSH and CDR2 LQKENI. V was clipped by 2 bases and J by 2 bases, with 16 bases between them. The CDR3 consists of 17 residues. The CDR3 DNA reads as TGTGCCAGCTCACCAAGTGGGGCGCAGGGAGGCAATCAGCCCCAGCATTTT. As protein: CASSPSGAQGGNQPQHF.

The J gene is TRBJ2-6, the V gene TRBV19; no firm D call. Germline V lookup: CDR1 LNHDA, CDR2 SQIVND (reference sequence). Trimming left V 9 bases short and J 0 bases short, with 15 bases between. This CDR3 comprises 16 residues. The CDR3 protein is CARARGPSSGANVLTF. The CDR3 DNA sequence: TGTGCCAGGGCTCGTGGCCCTAGCTCTGGGGCCAACGTCCTGACTTTC.

The rearrangement joins TRBV12-3 or TRBV12-4 to TRBJ1-1; D is unclear. CDR3 size: 11 residues. The V end was cut by 6 bases, the J end by 6 bases, with 8 bases between. The CDR3, as DNA: TGTGCCAGCAGCCGAGGGCCTGAAGCTTTCTTT. Translating it yields CASSRGPEAFF.